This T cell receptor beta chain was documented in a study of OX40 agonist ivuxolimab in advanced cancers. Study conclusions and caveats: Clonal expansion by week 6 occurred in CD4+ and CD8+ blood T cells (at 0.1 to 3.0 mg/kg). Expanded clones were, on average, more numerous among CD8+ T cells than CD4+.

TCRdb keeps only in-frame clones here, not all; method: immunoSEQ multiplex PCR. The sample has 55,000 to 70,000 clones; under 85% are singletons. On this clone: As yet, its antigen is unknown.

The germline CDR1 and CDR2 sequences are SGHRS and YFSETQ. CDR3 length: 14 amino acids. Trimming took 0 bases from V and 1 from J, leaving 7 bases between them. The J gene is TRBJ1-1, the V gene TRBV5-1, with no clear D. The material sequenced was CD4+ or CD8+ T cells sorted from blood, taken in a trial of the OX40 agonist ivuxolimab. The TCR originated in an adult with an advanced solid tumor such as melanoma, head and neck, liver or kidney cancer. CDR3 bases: TGCGCCAGCAGCTTGGGAGCACCGAACACTGAAGCTTTCTTT. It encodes CASSLGAPNTEAFF. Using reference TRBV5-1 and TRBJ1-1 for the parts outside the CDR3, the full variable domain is KAGVTQTPRYLIKTRGQQVTLSCSPISGHRSVSWYQQTPGQGLQFLFEYFSETQRNKGNFPGRFSGRQFSNSRSEMNVSTLELGDSALYLCASSLGAPNTEAFFGQGTRLTVV.